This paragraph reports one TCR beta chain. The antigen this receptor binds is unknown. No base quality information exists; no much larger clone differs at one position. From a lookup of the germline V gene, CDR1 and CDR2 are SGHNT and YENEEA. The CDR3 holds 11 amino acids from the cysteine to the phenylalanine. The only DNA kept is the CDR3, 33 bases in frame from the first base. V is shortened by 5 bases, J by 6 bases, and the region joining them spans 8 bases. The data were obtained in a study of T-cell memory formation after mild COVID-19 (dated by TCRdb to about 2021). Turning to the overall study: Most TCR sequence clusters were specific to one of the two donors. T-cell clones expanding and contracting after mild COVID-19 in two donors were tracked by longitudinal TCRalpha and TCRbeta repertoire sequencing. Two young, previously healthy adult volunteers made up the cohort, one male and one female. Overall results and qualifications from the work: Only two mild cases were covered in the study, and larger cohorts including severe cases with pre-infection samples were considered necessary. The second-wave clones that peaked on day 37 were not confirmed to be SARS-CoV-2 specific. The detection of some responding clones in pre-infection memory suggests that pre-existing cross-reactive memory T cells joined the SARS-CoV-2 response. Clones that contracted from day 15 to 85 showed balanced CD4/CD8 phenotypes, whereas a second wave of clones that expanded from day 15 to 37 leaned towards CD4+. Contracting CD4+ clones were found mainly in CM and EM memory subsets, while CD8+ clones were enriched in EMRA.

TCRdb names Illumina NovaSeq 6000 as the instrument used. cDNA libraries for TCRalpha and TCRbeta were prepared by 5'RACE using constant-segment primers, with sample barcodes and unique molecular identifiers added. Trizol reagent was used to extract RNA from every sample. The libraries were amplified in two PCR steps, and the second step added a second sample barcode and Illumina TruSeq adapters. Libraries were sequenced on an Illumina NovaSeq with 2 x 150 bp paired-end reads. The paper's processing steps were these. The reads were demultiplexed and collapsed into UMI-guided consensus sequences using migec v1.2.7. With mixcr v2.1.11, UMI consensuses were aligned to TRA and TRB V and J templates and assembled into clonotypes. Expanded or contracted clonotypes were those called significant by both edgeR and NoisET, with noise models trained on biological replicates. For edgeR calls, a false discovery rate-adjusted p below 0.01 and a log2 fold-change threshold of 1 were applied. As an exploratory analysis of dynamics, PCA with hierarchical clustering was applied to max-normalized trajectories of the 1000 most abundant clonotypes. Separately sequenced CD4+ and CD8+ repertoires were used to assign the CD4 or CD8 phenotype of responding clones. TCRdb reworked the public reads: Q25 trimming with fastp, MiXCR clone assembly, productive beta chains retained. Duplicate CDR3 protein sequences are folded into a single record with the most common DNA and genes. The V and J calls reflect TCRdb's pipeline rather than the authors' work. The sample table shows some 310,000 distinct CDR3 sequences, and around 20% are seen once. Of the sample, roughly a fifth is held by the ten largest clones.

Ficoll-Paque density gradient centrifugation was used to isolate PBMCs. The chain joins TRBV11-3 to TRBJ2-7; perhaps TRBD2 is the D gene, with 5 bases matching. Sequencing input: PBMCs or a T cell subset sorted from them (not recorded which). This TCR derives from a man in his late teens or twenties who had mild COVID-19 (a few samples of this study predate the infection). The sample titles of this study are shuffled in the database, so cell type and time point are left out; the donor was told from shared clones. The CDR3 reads CASSRGSEQYF. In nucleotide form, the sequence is TGTGCCAGCAGCCGGGGATCCGAGCAGTACTTC.